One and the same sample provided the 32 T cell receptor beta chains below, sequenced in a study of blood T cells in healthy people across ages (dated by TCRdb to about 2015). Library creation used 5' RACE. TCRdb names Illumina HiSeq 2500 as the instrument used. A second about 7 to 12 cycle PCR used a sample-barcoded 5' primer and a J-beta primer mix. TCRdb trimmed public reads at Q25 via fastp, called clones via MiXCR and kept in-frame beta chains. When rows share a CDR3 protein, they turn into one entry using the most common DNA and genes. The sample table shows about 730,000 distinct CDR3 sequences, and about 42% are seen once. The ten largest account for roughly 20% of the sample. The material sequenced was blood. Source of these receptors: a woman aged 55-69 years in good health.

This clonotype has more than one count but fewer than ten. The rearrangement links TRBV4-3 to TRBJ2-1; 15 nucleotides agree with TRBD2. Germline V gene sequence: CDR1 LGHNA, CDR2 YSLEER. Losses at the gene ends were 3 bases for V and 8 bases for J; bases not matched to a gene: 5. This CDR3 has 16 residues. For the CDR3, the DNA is TGCGCCAGCAGCCAGGGGACTAGCGGGAGGTGGGATGAGCAGTTCTTC. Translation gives CASSQGTSGRWDEQFF.

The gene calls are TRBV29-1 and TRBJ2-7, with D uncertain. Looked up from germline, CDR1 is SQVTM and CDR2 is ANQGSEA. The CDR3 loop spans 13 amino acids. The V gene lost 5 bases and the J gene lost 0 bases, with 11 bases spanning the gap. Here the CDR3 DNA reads TGCAGCGTTTACATGCCGAGCTCCTACGAGCAGTACTTC. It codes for CSVYMPSSYEQYF.

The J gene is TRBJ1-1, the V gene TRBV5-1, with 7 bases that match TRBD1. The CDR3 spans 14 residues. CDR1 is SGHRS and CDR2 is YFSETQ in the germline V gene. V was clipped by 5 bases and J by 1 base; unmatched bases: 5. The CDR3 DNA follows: TGCGCCAGCAGAAGGGGGCTTGAGAACACTGAAGCTTTCTTT. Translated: CASRRGLENTEAFF.

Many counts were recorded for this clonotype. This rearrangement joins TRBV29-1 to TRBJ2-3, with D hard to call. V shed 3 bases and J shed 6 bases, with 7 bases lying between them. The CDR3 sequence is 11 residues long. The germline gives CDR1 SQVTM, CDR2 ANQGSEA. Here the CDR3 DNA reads TGCAGCGTTGATGACAACGATACGCAGTATTTT. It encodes CSVDDNDTQYF.

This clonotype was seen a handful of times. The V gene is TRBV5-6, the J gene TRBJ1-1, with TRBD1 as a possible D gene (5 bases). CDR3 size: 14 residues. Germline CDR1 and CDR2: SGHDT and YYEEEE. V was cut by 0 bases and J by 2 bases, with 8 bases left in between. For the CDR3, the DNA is TGTGCCAGCAGCTTGGAAAGGGGAAACACTGAAGCTTTCTTT. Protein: CASSLERGNTEAFF. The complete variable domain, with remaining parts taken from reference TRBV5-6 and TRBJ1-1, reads DAGVTQSPTHLIKTRGQQVTLRCSPKSGHDTVSWYQQALGQGPQFIFQYYEEEERQRGNFPDRFSGHQFPNYSSELNVNALLLGDSALYLCASSLERGNTEAFFGQGTRLTVV.

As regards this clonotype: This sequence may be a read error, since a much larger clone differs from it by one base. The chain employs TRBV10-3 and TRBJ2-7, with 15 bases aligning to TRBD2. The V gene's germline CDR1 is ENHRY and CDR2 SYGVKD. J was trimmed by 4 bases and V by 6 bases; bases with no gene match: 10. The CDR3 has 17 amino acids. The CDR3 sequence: CAIRGTSGGPTIYEQYF. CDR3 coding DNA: TGTGCCATCAGGGGGACTAGCGGGGGGCCTACAATATACGAGCAGTACTTC.

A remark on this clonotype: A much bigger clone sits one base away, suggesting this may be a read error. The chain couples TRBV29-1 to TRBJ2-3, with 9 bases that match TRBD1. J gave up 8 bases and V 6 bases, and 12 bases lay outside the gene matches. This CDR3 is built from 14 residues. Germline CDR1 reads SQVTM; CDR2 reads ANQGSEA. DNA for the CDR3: TGCAGCGTGGCCGGACAGGGGTGGAGAGGTACGCAGTATTTT. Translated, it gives CSVAGQGWRGTQYF.

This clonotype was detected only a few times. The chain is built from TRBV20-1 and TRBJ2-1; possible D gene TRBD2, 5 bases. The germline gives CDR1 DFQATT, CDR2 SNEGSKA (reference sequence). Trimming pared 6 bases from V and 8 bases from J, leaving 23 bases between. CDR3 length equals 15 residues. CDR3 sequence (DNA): TGCAGTGCCCAAGGCCGGGTGGGAGCTAGCCATGAGCAGTTCTTC. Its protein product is CSAQGRVGASHEQFF.

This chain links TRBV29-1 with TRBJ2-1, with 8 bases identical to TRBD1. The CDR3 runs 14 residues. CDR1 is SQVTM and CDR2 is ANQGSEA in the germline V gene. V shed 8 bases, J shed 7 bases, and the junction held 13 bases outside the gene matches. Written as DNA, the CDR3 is TGCAGCTCAAACCCGGCCAGGGGGCTGAATGAGCAGTTCTTC. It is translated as CSSNPARGLNEQFF.

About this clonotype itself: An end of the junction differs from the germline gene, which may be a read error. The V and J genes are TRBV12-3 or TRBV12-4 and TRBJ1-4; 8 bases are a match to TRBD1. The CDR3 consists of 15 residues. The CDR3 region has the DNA TGTGCCAGCAGACATGCAGGGGGCTTGAGTGAAGAACTGTTTTTT. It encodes CASRHAGGLSEELFF.

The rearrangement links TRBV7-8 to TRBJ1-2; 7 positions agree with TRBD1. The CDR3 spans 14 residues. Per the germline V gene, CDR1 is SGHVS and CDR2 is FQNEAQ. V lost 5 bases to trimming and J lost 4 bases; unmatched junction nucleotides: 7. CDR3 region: CASSPKQGTYGYTF. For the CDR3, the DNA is TGTGCCAGCAGCCCCAAACAGGGGACCTATGGCTACACCTTC.

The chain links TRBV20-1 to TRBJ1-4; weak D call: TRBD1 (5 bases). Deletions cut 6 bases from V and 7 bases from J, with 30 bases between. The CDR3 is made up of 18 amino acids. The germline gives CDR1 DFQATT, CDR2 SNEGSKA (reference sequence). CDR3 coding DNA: TGCAGTGCCAATTCCATTGGGCAGGGTCTTGTCCAGGGTGAAAAACTGTTTTTT. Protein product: CSANSIGQGLVQGEKLFF.

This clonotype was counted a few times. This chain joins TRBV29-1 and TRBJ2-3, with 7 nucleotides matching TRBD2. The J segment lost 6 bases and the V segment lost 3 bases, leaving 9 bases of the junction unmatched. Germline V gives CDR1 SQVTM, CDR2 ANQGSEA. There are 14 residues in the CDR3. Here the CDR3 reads CSVDVSGETDTQYF. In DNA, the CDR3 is TGCAGCGTTGACGTAAGCGGGGAGACTGATACGCAGTATTTT.

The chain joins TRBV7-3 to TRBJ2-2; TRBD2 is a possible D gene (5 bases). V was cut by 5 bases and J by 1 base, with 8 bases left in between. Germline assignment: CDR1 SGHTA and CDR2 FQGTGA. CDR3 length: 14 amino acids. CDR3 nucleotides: TGTGCCAGCAGCCCGAGCGGGAACACCGGGGAGCTGTTTTTT. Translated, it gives CASSPSGNTGELFF.

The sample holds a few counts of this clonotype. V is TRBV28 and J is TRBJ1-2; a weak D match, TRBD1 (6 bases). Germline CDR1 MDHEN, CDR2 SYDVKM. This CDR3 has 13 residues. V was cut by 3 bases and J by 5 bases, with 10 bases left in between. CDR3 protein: CASSLGGRYGYTF. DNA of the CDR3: TGTGCCAGCAGTTTGGGGGGCAGGTATGGCTACACCTTC.

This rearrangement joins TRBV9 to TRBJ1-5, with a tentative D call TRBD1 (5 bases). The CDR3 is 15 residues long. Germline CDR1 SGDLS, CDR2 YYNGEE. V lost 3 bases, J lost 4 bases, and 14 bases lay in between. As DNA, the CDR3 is TGTGCCAGCAGCGAAAGTCAAGGGGCGAATCAGCCCCAGCATTTT. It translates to CASSESQGANQPQHF.

CDR3: CATSDTPTGSTRYF. CDR3 sequence (DNA): TGTGCCACCAGTGATACCCCGACAGGCTCGACGAGGTACTTC. The rearrangement uses TRBV24-1 and TRBJ2-4; the D gene is possibly TRBD1 (6 bases). Germline values: CDR1 KGHDR, CDR2 SFDVKD. This CDR3 comprises 14 residues. Trimming stripped 3 bases from V and 15 bases from J, with 20 bases between.

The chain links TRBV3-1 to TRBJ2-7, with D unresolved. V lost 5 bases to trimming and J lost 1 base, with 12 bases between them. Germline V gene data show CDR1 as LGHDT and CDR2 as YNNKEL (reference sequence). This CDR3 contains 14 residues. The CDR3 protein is CASSSQVGSYEQYF. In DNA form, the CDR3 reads TGTGCCAGCAGCTCTCAGGTCGGTTCCTACGAGCAGTACTTC.

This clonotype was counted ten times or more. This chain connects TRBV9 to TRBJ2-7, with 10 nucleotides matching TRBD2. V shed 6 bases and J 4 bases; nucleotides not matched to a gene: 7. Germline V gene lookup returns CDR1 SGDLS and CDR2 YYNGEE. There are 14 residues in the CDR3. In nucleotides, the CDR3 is TGTGCCAGCACCCCGGGGACTAGCGTATACGAGCAGTACTTC. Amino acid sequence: CASTPGTSVYEQYF.

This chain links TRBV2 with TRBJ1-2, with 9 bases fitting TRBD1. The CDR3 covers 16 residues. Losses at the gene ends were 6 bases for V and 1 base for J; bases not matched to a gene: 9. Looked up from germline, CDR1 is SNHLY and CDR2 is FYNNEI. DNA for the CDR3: TGTGCCAGCAGCCGGGACAGGGCCGAATTTAACTATGGCTACACCTTC. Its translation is CASSRDRAEFNYGYTF.

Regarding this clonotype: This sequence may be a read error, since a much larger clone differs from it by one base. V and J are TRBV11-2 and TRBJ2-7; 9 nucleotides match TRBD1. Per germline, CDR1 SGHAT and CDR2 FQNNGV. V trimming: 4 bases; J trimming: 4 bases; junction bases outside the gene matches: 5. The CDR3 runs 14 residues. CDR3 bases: TGTGCCAGCAGCTGGGGGACAGGGATATACGAGCAGTACTTC. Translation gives CASSWGTGIYEQYF.

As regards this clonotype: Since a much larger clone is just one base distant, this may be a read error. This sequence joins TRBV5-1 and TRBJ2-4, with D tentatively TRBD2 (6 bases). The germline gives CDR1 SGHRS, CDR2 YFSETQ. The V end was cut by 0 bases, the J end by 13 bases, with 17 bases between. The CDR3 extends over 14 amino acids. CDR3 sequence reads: CASSLEVGRHEQYF. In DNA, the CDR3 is TGCGCCAGCAGCTTGGAGGTTGGGAGGCATGAGCAGTACTTC.

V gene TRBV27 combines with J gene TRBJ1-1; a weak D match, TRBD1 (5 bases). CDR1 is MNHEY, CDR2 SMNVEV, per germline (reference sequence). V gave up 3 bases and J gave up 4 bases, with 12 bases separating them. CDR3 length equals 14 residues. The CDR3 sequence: CASSLVGGGTEAFF. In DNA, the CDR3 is TGTGCCAGCAGTTTGGTGGGCGGGGGCACTGAAGCTTTCTTT.

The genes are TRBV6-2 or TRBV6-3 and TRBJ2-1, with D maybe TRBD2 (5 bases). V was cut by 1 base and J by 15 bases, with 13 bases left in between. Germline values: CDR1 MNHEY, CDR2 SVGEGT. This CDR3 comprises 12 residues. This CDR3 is CASSYYGISPFF. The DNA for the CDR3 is TGTGCCAGCAGTTACTACGGGATTTCCCCGTTCTTC.

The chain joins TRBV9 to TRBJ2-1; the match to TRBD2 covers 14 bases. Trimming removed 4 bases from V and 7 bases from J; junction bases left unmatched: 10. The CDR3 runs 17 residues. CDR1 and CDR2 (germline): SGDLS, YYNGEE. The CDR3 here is CASSPPTSGGVINEQFF. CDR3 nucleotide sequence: TGTGCCAGCAGCCCACCGACTAGCGGGGGGGTTATTAATGAGCAGTTCTTC.

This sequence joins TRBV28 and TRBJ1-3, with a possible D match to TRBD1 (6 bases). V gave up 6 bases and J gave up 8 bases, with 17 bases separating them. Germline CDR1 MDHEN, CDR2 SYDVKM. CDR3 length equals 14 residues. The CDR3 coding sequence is TGTGCCAGCAGCCTAATCCAGGGGCCGGACACCATATATTTT. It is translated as CASSLIQGPDTIYF.

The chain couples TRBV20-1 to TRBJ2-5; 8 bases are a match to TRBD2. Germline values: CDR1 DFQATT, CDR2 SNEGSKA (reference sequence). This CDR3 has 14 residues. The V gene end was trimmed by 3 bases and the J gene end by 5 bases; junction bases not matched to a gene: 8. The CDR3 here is CSASDSGATETQYF. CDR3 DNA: TGCAGTGCTAGCGATAGCGGGGCCACGGAGACCCAGTACTTC.

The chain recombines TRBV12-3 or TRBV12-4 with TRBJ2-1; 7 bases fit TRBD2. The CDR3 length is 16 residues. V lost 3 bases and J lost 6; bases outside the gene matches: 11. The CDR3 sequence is CASSFPSSGISNEQFF. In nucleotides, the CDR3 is TGTGCCAGCAGTTTTCCCTCCAGCGGGATAAGCAATGAGCAGTTCTTC.

The CDR3 protein is CSVRQGSGYTF. CDR3 DNA sequence: TGCAGCGTTCGGCAGGGGAGCGGCTACACCTTC. The V gene is TRBV29-1, the J gene TRBJ1-2; a weak D match, TRBD1 (6 bases). Per germline, CDR1 SQVTM and CDR2 ANQGSEA. This CDR3 spans 11 amino acids. The ends were cut back, 5 bases at V and 8 bases at J, with 12 bases in the middle.

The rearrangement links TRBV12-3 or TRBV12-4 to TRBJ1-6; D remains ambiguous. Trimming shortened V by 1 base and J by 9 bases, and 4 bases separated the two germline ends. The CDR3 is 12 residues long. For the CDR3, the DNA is TGTGCCAGCAGTTTAGTCAGTTCACCCCTCCACTTT. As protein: CASSLVSSPLHF.

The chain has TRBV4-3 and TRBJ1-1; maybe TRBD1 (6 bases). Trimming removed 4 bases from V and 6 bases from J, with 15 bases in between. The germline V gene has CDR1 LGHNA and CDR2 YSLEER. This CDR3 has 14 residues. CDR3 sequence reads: CASSLTGRDPEAFF. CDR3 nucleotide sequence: TGCGCCAGCAGCCTTACAGGGAGGGATCCTGAAGCTTTCTTT.

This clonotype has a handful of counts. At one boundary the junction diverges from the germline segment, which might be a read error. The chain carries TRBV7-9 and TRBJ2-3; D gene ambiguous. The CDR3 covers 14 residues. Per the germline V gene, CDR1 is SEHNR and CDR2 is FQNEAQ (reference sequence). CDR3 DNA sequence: TGCGCCAGCAGCTTGTCATCTAGCACAGATACGCAGTATTTT. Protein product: CASSLSSSTDTQYF. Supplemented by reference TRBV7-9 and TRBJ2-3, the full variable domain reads DTGVSQNPRHKITKRGQNVTFRCDPISEHNRLYWYRQTLGQGPEFLTYFQNEAQLEKSRLLSDRFSAERPKGSFSTLEIQRTEQGDSAMYLCASSLSSSTDTQYFGPGTRLTVL.